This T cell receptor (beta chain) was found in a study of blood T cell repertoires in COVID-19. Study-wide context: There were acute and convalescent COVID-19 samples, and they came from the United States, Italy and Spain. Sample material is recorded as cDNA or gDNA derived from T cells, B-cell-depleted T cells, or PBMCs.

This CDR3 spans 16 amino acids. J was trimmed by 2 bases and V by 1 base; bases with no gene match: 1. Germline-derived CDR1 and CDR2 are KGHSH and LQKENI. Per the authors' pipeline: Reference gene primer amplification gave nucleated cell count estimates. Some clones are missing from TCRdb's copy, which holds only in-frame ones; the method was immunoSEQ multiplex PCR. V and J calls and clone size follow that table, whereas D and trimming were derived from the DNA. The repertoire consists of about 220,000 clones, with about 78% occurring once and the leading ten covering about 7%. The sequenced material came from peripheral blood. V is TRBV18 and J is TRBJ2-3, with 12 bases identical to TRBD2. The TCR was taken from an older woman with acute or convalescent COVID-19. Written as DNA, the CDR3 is TGTGCCAGCTCACCACGACTAGCGGGGGCCACAGATACGCAGTATTTT. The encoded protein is CASSPRLAGATDTQYF.